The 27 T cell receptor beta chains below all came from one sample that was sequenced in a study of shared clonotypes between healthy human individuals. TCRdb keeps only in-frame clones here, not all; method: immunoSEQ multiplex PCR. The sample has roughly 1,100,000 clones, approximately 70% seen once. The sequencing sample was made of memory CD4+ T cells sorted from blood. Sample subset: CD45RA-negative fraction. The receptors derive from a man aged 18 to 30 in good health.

CDR3 sequence reads: CAINGPGYEQYF. CDR3 coding DNA: TGTGCCATCAATGGGCCGGGATACGAGCAGTACTTC. The rearrangement joins TRBV10-3 to TRBJ2-7; the D gene is possibly TRBD2 (5 bases). V lost 7 bases and J 4 bases, leaving 11 bases between the germline ends. This CDR3 is built from 12 residues. From germline, CDR1 is ENHRY and CDR2 SYGVKD.

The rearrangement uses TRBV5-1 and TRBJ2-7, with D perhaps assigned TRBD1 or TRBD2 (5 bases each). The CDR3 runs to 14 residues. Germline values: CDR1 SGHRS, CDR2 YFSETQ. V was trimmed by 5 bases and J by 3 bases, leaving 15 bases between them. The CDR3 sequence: CASRRQMGDYEQYF. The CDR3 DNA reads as TGCGCCAGCAGAAGACAGATGGGGGACTACGAGCAGTACTTC.

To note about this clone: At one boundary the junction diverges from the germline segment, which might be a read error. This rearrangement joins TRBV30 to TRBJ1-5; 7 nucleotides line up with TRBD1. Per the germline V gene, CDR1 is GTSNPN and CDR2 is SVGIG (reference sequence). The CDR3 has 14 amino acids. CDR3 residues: CAWSPGTVGQSQHF. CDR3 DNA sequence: TGTGCCTGGAGCCCCGGGACAGTCGGTCAGTCCCAGCATTTT.

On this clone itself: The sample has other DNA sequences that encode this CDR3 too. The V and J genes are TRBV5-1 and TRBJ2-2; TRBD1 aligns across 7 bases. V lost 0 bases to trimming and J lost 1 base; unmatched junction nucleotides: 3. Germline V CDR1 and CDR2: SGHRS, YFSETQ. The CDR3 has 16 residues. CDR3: CASSLETGRNTGELFF. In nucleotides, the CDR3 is TGCGCCAGCAGCTTGGAGACAGGGAGGAACACCGGGGAGCTGTTTTTT.

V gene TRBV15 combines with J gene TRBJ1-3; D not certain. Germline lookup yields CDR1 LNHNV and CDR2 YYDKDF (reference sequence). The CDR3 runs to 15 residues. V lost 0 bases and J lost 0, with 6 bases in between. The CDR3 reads CATSRDSTSGNTIYF. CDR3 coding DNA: TGTGCCACCAGCAGAGACAGCACCTCTGGAAACACCATATATTTT.

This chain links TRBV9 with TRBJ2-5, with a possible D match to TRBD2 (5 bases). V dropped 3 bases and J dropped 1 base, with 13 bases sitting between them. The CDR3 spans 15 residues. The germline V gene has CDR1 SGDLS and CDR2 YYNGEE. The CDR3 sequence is CASSAVGGGQETQYF. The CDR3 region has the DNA TGTGCCAGCAGCGCCGTTGGCGGAGGCCAAGAGACCCAGTACTTC.

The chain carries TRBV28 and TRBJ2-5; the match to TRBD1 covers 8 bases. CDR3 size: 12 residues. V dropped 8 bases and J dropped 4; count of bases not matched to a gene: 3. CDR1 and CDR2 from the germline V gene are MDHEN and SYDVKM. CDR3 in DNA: TGTGCCAGCTTGACAGGGGTAGAGACCCAGTACTTC. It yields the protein CASLTGVETQYF.

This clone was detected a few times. As DNA, the CDR3 is TGCGCCAGCAGCTTGGAGGGACAGGGGACCGGGGAGCTGTTTTTT. It codes for CASSLEGQGTGELFF. The chain employs TRBV5-1 and TRBJ2-2, with 10 nucleotides matching TRBD1. The CDR3 covers 15 residues. Per germline, CDR1 SGHRS and CDR2 YFSETQ. J was trimmed by 5 bases and V by 0 bases; bases with no gene match: 1.

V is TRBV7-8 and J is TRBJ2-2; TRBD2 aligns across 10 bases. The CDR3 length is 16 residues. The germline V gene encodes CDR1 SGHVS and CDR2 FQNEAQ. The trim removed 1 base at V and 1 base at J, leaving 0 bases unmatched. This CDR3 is CASSLGTSGNTGELFF. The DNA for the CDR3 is TGTGCCAGCAGCTTAGGGACTAGCGGGAACACCGGGGAGCTGTTTTTT.

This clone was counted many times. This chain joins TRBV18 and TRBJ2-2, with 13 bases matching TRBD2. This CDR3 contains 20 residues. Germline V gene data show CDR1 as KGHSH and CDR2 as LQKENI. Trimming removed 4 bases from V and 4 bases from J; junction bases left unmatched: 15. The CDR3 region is CASSRDSPTSGRALTGELFF. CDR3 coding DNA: TGTGCCAGCTCACGGGACAGCCCTACTAGCGGGAGGGCCCTCACCGGGGAGCTGTTTTTT.

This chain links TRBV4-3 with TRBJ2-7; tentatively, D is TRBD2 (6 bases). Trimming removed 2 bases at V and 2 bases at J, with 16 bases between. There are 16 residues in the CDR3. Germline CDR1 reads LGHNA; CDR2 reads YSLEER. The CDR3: CASSQSPFRGTYEQYF. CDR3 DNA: TGCGCCAGCAGCCAATCCCCCTTTCGGGGGACCTACGAGCAGTACTTC.

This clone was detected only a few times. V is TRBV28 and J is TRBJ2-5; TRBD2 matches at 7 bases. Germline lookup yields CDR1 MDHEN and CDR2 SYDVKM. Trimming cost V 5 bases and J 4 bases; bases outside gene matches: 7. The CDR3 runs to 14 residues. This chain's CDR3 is CASSVTSAGETQYF. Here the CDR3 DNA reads TGTGCCAGCAGTGTAACTAGCGCCGGAGAGACCCAGTACTTC.

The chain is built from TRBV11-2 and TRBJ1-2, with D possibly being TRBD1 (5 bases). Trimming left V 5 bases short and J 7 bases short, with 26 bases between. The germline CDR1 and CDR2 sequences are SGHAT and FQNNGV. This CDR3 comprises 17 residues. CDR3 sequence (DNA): TGTGCCAGCAGCCAAAATGGCGGGCAGGGAGCATTGGGTGGCTACACCTTC. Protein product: CASSQNGGQGALGGYTF.

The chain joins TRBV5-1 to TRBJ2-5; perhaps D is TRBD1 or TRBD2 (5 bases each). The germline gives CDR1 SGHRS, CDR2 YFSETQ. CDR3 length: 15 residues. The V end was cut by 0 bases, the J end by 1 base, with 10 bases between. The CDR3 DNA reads TGCGCCAGCAGCTTGGGGGGCGCGGGCCAAGAGACCCAGTACTTC. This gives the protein CASSLGGAGQETQYF.

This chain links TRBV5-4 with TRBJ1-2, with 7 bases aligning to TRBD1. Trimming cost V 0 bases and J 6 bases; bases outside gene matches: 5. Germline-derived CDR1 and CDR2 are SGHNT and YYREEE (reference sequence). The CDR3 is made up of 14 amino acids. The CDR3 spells CASSLGDRDHGYTF. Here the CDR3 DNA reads TGTGCCAGCAGCTTGGGAGACAGGGACCATGGCTACACCTTC.

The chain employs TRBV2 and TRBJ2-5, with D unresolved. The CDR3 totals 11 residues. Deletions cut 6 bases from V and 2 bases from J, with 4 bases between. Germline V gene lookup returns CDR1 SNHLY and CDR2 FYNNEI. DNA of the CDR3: TGTGCCAGCAGAACTCAAGAGACCCAGTACTTC. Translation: CASRTQETQYF. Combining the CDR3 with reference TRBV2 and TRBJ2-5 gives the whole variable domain EPEVTQTPSHQVTQMGQEVILRCVPISNHLYFYWYRQILGQKVEFLVSFYNNEISEKSEIFDDQFSVERPDGSNFTLKIRSTKLEDSAMYFCASRTQETQYFGPGTRLLVL.

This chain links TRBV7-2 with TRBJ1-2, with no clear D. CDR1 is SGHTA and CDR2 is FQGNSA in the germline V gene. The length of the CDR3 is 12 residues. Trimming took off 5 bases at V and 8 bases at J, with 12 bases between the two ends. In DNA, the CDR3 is TGTGCCAGCAGCACGATCGGGCTAGGCTACACCTTC. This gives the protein CASSTIGLGYTF.

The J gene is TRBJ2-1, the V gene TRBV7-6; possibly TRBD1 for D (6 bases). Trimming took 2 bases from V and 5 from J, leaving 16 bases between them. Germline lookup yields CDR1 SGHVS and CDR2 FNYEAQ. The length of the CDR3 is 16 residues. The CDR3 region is CASSLRQGISDNEQFF. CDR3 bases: TGTGCCAGCAGCTTACGGCAGGGGATATCAGACAATGAGCAGTTCTTC.

CDR3: CAHEVGGGNYNEQFF. The CDR3 DNA sequence: TGTGCCCACGAAGTCGGGGGGGGAAACTACAATGAGCAGTTCTTC. The chain couples TRBV30 to TRBJ2-1, with 8 bases that match TRBD2. V dropped 8 bases and J dropped 3; count of bases not matched to a gene: 12. The CDR3 length is 15 residues. Per germline, CDR1 GTSNPN and CDR2 SVGIG (reference sequence).

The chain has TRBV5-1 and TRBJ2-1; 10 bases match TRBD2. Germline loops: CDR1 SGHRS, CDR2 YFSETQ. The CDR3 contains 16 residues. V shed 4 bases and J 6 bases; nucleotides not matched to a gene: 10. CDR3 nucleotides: TGCGCCAGCAGCCCCCCCGGGCTAGCGGGAGTCAATGAGCAGTTCTTC. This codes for CASSPPGLAGVNEQFF.

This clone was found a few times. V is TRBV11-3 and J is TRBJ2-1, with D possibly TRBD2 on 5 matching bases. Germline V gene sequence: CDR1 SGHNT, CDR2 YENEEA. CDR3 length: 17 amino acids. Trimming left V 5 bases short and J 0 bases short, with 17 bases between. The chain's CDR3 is CASSQAVSGSSYNEQFF. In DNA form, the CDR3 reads TGTGCCAGCAGCCAAGCTGTGTCTGGGAGCTCCTACAATGAGCAGTTCTTC.

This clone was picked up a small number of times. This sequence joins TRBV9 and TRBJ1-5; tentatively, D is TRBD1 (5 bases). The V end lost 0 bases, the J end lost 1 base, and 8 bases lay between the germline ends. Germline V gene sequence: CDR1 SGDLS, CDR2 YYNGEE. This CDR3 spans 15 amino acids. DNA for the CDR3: TGTGCCAGCAGCGTAGCAGGGTACAGCAATCAGCCCCAGCATTTT. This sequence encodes CASSVAGYSNQPQHF. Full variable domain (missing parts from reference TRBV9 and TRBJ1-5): DSGVTQTPKHLITATGQRVTLRCSPRSGDLSVYWYQQSLDQGLQFLIQYYNGEERAKGNILERFSAQQFPDLHSELNLSSLELGDSALYFCASSVAGYSNQPQHFGDGTRLSIL.

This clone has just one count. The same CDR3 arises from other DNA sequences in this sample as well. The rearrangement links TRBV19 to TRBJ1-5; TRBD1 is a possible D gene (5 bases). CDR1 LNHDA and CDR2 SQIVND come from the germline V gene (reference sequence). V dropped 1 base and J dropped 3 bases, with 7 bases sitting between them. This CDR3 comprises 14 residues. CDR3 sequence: CASSIGQNNQPQHF. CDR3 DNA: TGTGCCAGTAGTATAGGACAGAACAATCAGCCCCAGCATTTT.

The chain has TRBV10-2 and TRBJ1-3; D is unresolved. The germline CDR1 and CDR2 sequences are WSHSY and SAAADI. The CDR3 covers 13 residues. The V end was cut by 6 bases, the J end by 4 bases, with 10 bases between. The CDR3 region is CASSGTEGNTIYF. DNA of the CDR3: TGCGCCAGCAGCGGTACAGAAGGAAACACCATATATTTT.

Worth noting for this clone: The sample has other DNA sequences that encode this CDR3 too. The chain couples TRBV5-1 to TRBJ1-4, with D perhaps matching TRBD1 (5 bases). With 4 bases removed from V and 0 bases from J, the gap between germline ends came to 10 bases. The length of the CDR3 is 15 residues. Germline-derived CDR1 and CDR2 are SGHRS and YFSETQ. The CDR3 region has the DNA TGCGCCAGCAGCCCTGGAGGGGCAACTAATGAAAAACTGTTTTTT. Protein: CASSPGGATNEKLFF.

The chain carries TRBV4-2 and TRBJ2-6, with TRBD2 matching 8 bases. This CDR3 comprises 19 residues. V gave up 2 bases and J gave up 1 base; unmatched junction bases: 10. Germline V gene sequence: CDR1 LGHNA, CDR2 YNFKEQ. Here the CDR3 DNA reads TGTGCCAGCAGCCAAATATTTGCGGGGGGAGTGTCTGGGGCCAACGTCCTGACTTTC. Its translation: CASSQIFAGGVSGANVLTF.

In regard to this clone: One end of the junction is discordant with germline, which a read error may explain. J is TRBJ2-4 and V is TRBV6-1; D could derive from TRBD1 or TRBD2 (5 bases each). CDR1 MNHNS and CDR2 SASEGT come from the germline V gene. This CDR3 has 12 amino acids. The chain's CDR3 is CASSEPWDLLQF. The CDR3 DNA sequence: TGTGCCAGCAGTGAACCCTGGGACCTCCTACAGTTC.